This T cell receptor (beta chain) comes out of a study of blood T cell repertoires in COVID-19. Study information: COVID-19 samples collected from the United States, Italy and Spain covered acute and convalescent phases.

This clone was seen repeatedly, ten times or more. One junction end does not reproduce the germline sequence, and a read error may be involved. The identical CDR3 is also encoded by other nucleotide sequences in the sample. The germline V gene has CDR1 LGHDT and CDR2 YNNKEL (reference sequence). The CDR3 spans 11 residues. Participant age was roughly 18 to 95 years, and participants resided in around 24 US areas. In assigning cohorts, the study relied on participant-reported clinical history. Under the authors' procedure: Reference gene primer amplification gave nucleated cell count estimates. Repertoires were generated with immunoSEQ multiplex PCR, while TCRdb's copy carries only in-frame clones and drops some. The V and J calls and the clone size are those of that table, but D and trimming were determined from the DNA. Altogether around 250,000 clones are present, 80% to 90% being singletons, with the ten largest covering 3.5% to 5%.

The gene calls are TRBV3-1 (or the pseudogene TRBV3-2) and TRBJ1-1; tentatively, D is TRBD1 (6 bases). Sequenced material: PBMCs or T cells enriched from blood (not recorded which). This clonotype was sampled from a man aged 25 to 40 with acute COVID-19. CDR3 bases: TGTGCCAGCATCCAACAGGGTGAAGCTTTCTTT. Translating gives CASIQQGEAFF.